These 3 T cell receptor beta chains were all obtained from the same sample, sequenced in a study of response to subunit inactivated influenza vaccine. TCRdb fed the RT-PCR reads into MiXCR, producing one record per CDR3 protein. Of around 200,000 distinct CDR3 sequences listed, around 9.2% are singletons. Source: non-naive T cells sorted from PBMCs, taken on the day of vaccination. Receptors were obtained from a man aged 50 or older who received an inactivated influenza vaccine.

CDR3 residues: CASSRDVGTEAFF. CDR3 coding DNA: TGTGCCAGCAGCCGGGACGTAGGCACTGAAGCTTTCTTT. The V call is TRBV7-9, the J call TRBJ1-1, with a weak D call TRBD1 (5 bases). The CDR3 is 13 residues long. The germline gives CDR1 SEHNR, CDR2 FQNEAQ (reference sequence). V lost 5 bases to trimming and J lost 4 bases, with 11 bases between them.

CDR3 in amino acids: CASSSIVSEDEQYF. The DNA of the CDR3 is TGTGCCAGCAGCTCTATAGTTTCTGAGGACGAGCAGTACTTC. The V gene is TRBV5-4, the J gene TRBJ2-7, with D unclear. The CDR3 is 14 residues long. Trimming removed 3 bases from V and 5 bases from J, with 15 bases in between. In germline, CDR1 is SGHNT, CDR2 YYREEE (reference sequence).

This clonotype has more than one count but fewer than ten. The rearrangement links TRBV2 to TRBJ1-5, with D maybe TRBD1 (5 bases). Germline assignment: CDR1 SNHLY and CDR2 FYNNEI. The CDR3 consists of 14 residues. V dropped 2 bases and J dropped 4 bases, with 9 bases sitting between them. The CDR3 loop reads CASSEQGLNQPQHF. Written as DNA, the CDR3 is TGTGCCAGCAGTGAACAGGGTCTTAATCAGCCCCAGCATTTT.